Below are 28 T cell receptor beta chains sequenced from a single sample in a study of OX40 agonist ivuxolimab in advanced cancers. Data came from immunoSEQ multiplex PCR; TCRdb stores just in-frame clones and leaves some out. The top ten clones hold 1.2% of a sample with roughly 56,000 clones, about 76% of them seen once. The sequenced sample was CD4+ or CD8+ T cells sorted from blood, obtained in a trial of the OX40 agonist ivuxolimab. These receptor sequences come from an adult with an advanced solid tumor such as melanoma, head and neck, liver or kidney cancer.

V and J are TRBV2 and TRBJ1-1; D unresolved. The CDR3 spans 14 residues. Looked up from germline, CDR1 is SNHLY and CDR2 is FYNNEI. Trimming shortened V by 3 bases and J by 1 base, and 9 bases separated the two germline ends. This chain's CDR3 is CASSEDVPNTEAFF. The CDR3 bases are TGTGCCAGCAGTGAGGATGTACCGAACACTGAAGCTTTCTTT.

V is TRBV4-2 and J is TRBJ2-7; 7 bases are shared with TRBD2. J was trimmed by 4 bases and V by 5 bases; bases with no gene match: 17. The CDR3 is made up of 17 amino acids. CDR1 and CDR2 (germline): LGHNA, YNFKEQ. The CDR3 sequence is CASSSLKTGTKGYEQYF. The DNA of the CDR3 is TGTGCCAGCAGCTCGCTTAAAACCGGGACTAAGGGTTACGAGCAGTACTTC.

This clone was counted a single time. The rearrangement uses TRBV7-9 and TRBJ2-7; 7 nucleotides align to TRBD1. The trim removed 0 bases at V and 3 bases at J, leaving 2 bases unmatched. The CDR3 covers 14 residues. Germline-derived CDR1 and CDR2 are SEHNR and FQNEAQ (reference sequence). As DNA, the CDR3 is TGTGCCAGCAGCTTAGCCCGGGACAGCTACGAGCAGTACTTC. Residues: CASSLARDSYEQYF.

This clone was found a few times. The rearrangement uses TRBV28 and TRBJ1-2; D is perhaps TRBD1 (6 bases). The CDR3 length is 13 residues. With 7 bases removed from V and 5 bases from J, the gap between germline ends came to 14 bases. Germline V gene sequence: CDR1 MDHEN, CDR2 SYDVKM. In DNA, the CDR3 is TGTGCCAGCATGACAGGCCTCCCGTATGGCTACACCTTC. Translating gives CASMTGLPYGYTF.

This clone was seen a few times. The chain joins TRBV10-2 to TRBJ1-1; TRBD1 might be the D (5 bases). The CDR3 is 12 residues long. Germline values: CDR1 WSHSY, CDR2 SAAADI. The V and J ends lost 5 bases and 7 bases respectively, with 11 bases between them. The CDR3 bases are TGCGCCAGCAGTCCTTCAGGGCTTGAAGCTTTCTTT. Its protein is CASSPSGLEAFF.

Turning to this clone: At one end, the junction sequence differs from germline, possibly due to a read error. The V gene is TRBV7-7, the J gene TRBJ2-7; D unclear. This CDR3 has 13 residues. Looked up from germline, CDR1 is SSHAT and CDR2 is FNYEAQ (reference sequence). CDR3 region: CASSLGLEYEQYF. Here the CDR3 DNA reads TGTGCTAGCAGCTTAGGTCTTGAATACGAGCAGTACTTC.

The J gene is TRBJ2-7, the V gene TRBV7-8; D possibly corresponds to TRBD1 (5 bases). CDR1 and CDR2 from the germline V gene are SGHVS and FQNEAQ. This CDR3 has 15 residues. Trimming took off 5 bases at V and 0 bases at J, with 14 bases between the two ends. The CDR3 protein is CASSPYGAVSYEQYF. In DNA form, the CDR3 reads TGTGCCAGCAGCCCTTATGGGGCGGTCTCCTACGAGCAGTACTTC.

The CDR3 DNA reads TGTGCCAGTAGTATAGCGGTAGAAAGGGTGGAGGATACGCAGTATTTT. It is translated as CASSIAVERVEDTQYF. The chain recombines TRBV19 with TRBJ2-3; no reliable D call. The length of the CDR3 is 16 residues. Germline V lookup: CDR1 LNHDA, CDR2 SQIVND (reference sequence). The V end was cut by 1 base, the J end by 6 bases, with 17 bases between.

The chain links TRBV9 to TRBJ1-2; 8 bases fit TRBD1. After removal of 3 bases from V and 6 bases from J, the junction contained 7 bases not matched to a gene. The germline V gene has CDR1 SGDLS and CDR2 YYNGEE. The CDR3 sequence is 14 residues long. CDR3 DNA sequence: TGTGCCAGCAGCGGGAGACAGGGGAGGGATGGCTACACCTTC. Amino acids: CASSGRQGRDGYTF.

The chain has TRBV9 and TRBJ2-5, with 12 bases identical to TRBD1. The CDR3 has 14 residues. Germline V gene sequence: CDR1 SGDLS, CDR2 YYNGEE. V dropped 3 bases and J dropped 4; count of bases not matched to a gene: 1. The CDR3 spells CASSEGQGAETQYF. As DNA, the CDR3 is TGTGCCAGCAGCGAGGGACAGGGGGCAGAGACCCAGTACTTC.

The V call is TRBV7-9, the J call TRBJ2-7; 7 nucleotides align to TRBD2. The trim removed 5 bases at V and 1 base at J, leaving 5 bases unmatched. The CDR3 is 14 amino acids. Germline V gene lookup returns CDR1 SEHNR and CDR2 FQNEAQ (reference sequence). In DNA form, the CDR3 reads TGTGCCAGCAGCACCAATAGCGGGTCCTACGAGCAGTACTTC. Its translation is CASSTNSGSYEQYF.

The chain couples TRBV30 to TRBJ2-1; D is perhaps TRBD1 (5 bases). The CDR3 sequence is 12 residues long. The germline CDR1 and CDR2 sequences are GTSNPN and SVGIG (reference sequence). V lost 2 bases, J lost 7 bases, and 9 bases lay in between. The CDR3 spells CAWSFQGNEQFF. The CDR3 DNA follows: TGTGCCTGGAGTTTTCAGGGAAATGAGCAGTTCTTC.

CDR3 nucleotide sequence: TGTGCCAGCAGCTTGGCGGGATTCACAGATACGCAGTATTTT. It is translated as CASSLAGFTDTQYF. The rearrangement uses TRBV7-6 and TRBJ2-3, with TRBD2 as a possible D gene (6 bases). V was pared by 3 bases and J by 2 bases, with 9 bases between. Germline assignment: CDR1 SGHVS and CDR2 FNYEAQ. The CDR3 is 14 residues long.

V gene TRBV19 combines with J gene TRBJ1-1; 8 nucleotides align to TRBD1. V lost 4 bases to trimming and J lost 4 bases; unmatched junction nucleotides: 5. The CDR3 is made up of 14 amino acids. Per the germline V gene, CDR1 is LNHDA and CDR2 is SQIVND (reference sequence). In DNA form, the CDR3 reads TGTGCCAGTAGTACAGGGGGCTGGATCACTGAAGCTTTCTTT. It yields the protein CASSTGGWITEAFF.

J is TRBJ1-2 and V is TRBV5-1; TRBD1 might be the D (5 bases). Germline-derived CDR1 and CDR2 are SGHRS and YFSETQ. The CDR3 has 14 residues. V lost 0 bases, J lost 6 bases, and 12 bases lay in between. The CDR3 is CASSLAWGTDGYTF. The CDR3 region has the DNA TGCGCCAGCAGCTTGGCGTGGGGCACGGATGGCTACACCTTC.

The chain recombines TRBV5-1 with TRBJ2-3; D is undetermined. V lost 4 bases and J 4 bases, leaving 16 bases between the germline ends. CDR3 length equals 15 residues. Germline lookup yields CDR1 SGHRS and CDR2 YFSETQ. The DNA of the CDR3 is TGCGCCAGCAGCCCGGGCCACGTCTCCGCAGATACGCAGTATTTT. Residues: CASSPGHVSADTQYF.

This chain connects TRBV9 to TRBJ1-3, with TRBD1 identical over 7 bases. Germline V gene sequence: CDR1 SGDLS, CDR2 YYNGEE. The ends lost 0 bases at V and 6 bases at J; junction bases unmatched: 9. The CDR3 extends over 16 amino acids. The DNA of the CDR3 is TGTGCCAGCAGCGTAGGTGTGGGACAGAGTCAAAACACCATATATTTT. It yields the protein CASSVGVGQSQNTIYF. The full variable domain, in which reference TRBV9 and TRBJ1-3 provide the parts outside the CDR3, is DSGVTQTPKHLITATGQRVTLRCSPRSGDLSVYWYQQSLDQGLQFLIQYYNGEERAKGNILERFSAQQFPDLHSELNLSSLELGDSALYFCASSVGVGQSQNTIYFGEGSWLTVV.

The chain carries TRBV18 and TRBJ2-2, with no clear D. V lost 1 base to trimming and J lost 1 base, with 4 bases between them. Germline V CDR1 and CDR2: KGHSH, LQKENI. CDR3 length equals 14 residues. The CDR3 sequence: CASSPLQNTGELFF. The CDR3 bases are TGTGCCAGCTCACCACTACAGAACACCGGGGAGCTGTTTTTT.

V usage is TRBV19 and J usage is TRBJ2-1; 11 bases line up with TRBD2. Germline V gene sequence: CDR1 LNHDA, CDR2 SQIVND (reference sequence). The CDR3 has 16 residues. The trim removed 5 bases at V and 3 bases at J, leaving 6 bases unmatched. CDR3 in DNA: TGTGCCAGTAGTCGTAGCGGGGGGGCCGGCTACAATGAGCAGTTCTTC. Its translation: CASSRSGGAGYNEQFF.

V is TRBV10-1 and J is TRBJ1-5; 7 bases match TRBD1. Germline CDR1 and CDR2: WNHNN and SYGVQD (reference sequence). Trimming at V came to 6 bases and at J to 0 bases, leaving 14 bases not matched to a gene. The CDR3 is 18 amino acids. CDR3 region: CASRYRGPGVYSNQPQHF. Here the CDR3 DNA reads TGCGCCAGCAGGTACAGGGGACCCGGGGTATATAGCAATCAGCCCCAGCATTTT.

This chain uses TRBV29-1 with TRBJ1-1, with a weak D call TRBD1 (5 bases). Germline CDR1 reads SQVTM; CDR2 reads ANQGSEA. The CDR3 runs 13 residues. Trimming stripped 7 bases from V and 1 base from J, with 13 bases between. CDR3 amino acids: CSGQDTSNTEAFF. DNA for the CDR3: TGCAGCGGCCAGGACACGTCGAACACTGAAGCTTTCTTT.

This chain joins TRBV27 and TRBJ1-1; D call uncertain. Germline V gene lookup returns CDR1 MNHEY and CDR2 SMNVEV (reference sequence). Trimming shortened V by 5 bases and J by 11 bases, and 12 bases separated the two germline ends. CDR3 length equals 11 residues. In DNA, the CDR3 is TGTGCCAGCAGTGCATGGATCGGGGCTTTCTTT. It translates to CASSAWIGAFF.

The chain couples TRBV2 to TRBJ1-6; possibly TRBD1 for D (6 bases). CDR1 and CDR2 (germline): SNHLY, FYNNEI. V lost 10 bases and J lost 2, with 18 bases in between. The CDR3 is 16 amino acids. The CDR3 DNA follows: TGTGCCACCACACAGACAGGCCGCACCTATAATTCACCCCTCCACTTT. Residues: CATTQTGRTYNSPLHF.

This chain connects TRBV7-9 to TRBJ1-6; weak D call: TRBD1 (5 bases). Deletions cut 7 bases from V and 0 bases from J, with 10 bases between. The CDR3 runs to 15 residues. Germline assignment: CDR1 SEHNR and CDR2 FQNEAQ (reference sequence). The CDR3 reads CASTTGSSYNSPLHF. CDR3 in DNA: TGTGCCAGCACAACAGGCAGCTCCTATAATTCACCCCTCCACTTT.

Concerning this clone itself: One end of the junction is discordant with germline, which a read error may explain. The V call is TRBV9, the J call TRBJ2-1, with D unclear. Germline V gene sequence: CDR1 SGDLS, CDR2 YYNGEE. The CDR3 covers 15 residues. In nucleotides, the CDR3 is TGTGCCAGCACCGTAGGACCGACGATAGACGGTGAGCAGTTCTTC. Protein: CASTVGPTIDGEQFF.

This clone was found a few times. The CDR3 is CASSQSDGLPFF. In DNA form, the CDR3 reads TGCGCCAGCAGCCAATCGGACGGTCTTCCTTTCTTT. This rearrangement joins TRBV4-1 to TRBJ1-1, with D unresolved. The CDR3 runs to 12 residues. Per the germline V gene, CDR1 is MGHRA and CDR2 is YSYEKL. V dropped 2 bases and J dropped 12 bases, with 13 bases sitting between them.

The genes are TRBV6-5 and TRBJ2-1; 8 bases map to TRBD2. There are 16 residues in the CDR3. The V segment lost 4 bases and the J segment 10 bases; nucleotides outside the gene matches: 15. Germline V CDR1 and CDR2: MNHEY, SVGAGI. CDR3 bases: TGTGCCAGCAGTTCCCCCCCCAGCGGGAGAGGTCAGGAGCAGTTCTTC. This encodes CASSSPPSGRGQEQFF.

CDR3 bases: TGTGCCAGCAGCTTAGGATCGGGACTAGTAAGTGTAGAGCAGTTCTTC. As protein: CASSLGSGLVSVEQFF. The chain combines TRBV7-6 with TRBJ2-1, with 8 nucleotides matching TRBD2. The CDR3 runs 16 residues. CDR1 and CDR2 from the germline V gene are SGHVS and FNYEAQ. The ends lost 1 base at V and 10 bases at J; junction bases unmatched: 12.